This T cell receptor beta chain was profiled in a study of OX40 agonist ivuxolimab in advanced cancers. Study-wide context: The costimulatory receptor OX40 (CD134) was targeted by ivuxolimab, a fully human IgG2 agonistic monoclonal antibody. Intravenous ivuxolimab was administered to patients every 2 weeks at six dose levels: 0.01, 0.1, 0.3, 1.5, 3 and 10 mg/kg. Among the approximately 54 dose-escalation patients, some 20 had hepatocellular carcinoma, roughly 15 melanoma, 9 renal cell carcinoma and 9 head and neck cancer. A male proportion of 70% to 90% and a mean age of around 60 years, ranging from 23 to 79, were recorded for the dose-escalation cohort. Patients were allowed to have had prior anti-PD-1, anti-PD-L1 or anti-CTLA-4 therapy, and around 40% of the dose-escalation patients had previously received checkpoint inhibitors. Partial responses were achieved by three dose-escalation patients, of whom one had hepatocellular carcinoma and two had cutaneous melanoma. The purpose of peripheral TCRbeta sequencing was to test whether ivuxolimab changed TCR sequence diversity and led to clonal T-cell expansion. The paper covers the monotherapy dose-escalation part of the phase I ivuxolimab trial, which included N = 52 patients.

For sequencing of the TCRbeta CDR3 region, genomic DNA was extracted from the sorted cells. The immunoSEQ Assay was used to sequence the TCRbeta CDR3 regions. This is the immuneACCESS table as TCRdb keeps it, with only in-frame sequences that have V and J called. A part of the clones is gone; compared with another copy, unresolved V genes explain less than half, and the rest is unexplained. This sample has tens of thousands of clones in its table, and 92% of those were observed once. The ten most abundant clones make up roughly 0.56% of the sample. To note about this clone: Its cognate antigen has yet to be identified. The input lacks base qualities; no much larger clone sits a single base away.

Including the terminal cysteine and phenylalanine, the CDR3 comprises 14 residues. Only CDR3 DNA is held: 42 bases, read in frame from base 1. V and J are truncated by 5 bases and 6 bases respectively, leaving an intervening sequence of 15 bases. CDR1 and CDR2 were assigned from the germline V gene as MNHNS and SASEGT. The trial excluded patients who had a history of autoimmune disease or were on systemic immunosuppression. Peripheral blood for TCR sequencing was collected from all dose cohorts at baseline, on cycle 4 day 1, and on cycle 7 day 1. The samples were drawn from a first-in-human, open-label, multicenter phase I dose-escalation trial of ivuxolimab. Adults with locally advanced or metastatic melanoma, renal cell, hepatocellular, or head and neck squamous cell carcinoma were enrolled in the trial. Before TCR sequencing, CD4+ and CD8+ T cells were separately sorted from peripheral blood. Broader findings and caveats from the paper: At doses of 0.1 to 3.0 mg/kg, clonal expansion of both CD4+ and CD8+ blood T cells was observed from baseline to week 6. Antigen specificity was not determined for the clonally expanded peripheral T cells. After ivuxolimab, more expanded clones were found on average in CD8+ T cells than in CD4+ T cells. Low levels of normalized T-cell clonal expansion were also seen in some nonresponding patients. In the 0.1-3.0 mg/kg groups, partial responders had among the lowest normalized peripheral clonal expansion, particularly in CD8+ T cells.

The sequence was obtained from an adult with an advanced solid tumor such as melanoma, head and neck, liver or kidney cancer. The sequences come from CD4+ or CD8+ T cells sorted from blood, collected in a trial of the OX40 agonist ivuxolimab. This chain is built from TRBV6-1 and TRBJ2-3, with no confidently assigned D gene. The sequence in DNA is TGTGCCAGCAGTCCCCACGGGCTTGAGGATACGCAGTATTTT. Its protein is CASSPHGLEDTQYF.